The T cell receptor (beta chain) described here comes from a study of blood T cell repertoires in COVID-19. Study in general: Material from acute and convalescent COVID-19 was sourced from the United States, Italy and Spain.

The CDR3 totals 15 residues. CDR1 LNHNV and CDR2 YYDKDF come from the germline V gene (reference sequence). V lost 5 bases and J lost 3; bases outside the gene matches: 5. Original analysis: Amplification from reference gene primers served as the basis for estimated nucleated cell counts. The assay was immunoSEQ multiplex PCR, and TCRdb's table has in-frame clones only and misses some. That table is the source of V, J and clone size, and D and trimming were worked out from the DNA. The data contain tens of thousands of clones, about 77% of them singletons. The J gene is TRBJ1-5, the V gene TRBV15; 9 nucleotides match TRBD1. The origin of this receptor is a man aged 70-80 years with COVID-19, enrolled during active disease. The material sequenced was peripheral blood. The CDR3 reads CATSHRDRDNQPQHF. DNA for the CDR3: TGTGCCACCAGCCACCGGGACAGGGACAATCAGCCCCAGCATTTT.